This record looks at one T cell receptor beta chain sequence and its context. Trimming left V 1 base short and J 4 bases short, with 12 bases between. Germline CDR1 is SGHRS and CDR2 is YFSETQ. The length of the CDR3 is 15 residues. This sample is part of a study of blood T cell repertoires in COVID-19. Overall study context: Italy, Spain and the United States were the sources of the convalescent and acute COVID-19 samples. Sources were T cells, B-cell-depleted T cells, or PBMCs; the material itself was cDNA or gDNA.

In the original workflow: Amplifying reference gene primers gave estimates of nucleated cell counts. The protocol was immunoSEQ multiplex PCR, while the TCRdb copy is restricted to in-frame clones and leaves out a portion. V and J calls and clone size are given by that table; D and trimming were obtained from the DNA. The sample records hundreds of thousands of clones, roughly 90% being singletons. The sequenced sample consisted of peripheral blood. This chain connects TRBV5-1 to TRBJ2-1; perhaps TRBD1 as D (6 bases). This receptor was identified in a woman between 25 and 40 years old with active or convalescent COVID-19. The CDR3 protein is CASSLSQGMYNEQFF. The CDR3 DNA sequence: TGCGCCAGCAGCTTGAGTCAGGGGATGTACAATGAGCAGTTCTTC. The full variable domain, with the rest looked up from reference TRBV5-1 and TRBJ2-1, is KAGVTQTPRYLIKTRGQQVTLSCSPISGHRSVSWYQQTPGQGLQFLFEYFSETQRNKGNFPGRFSGRQFSNSRSEMNVSTLELGDSALYLCASSLSQGMYNEQFFGPGTRLTVL.